The clone carrying this T cell receptor beta chain was seen just once. This sample is drawn from a study of blood T cell repertoires in COVID-19. In the source study's methods: Amplified reference gene primers provided the basis for estimating nucleated cell counts. The table came from immunoSEQ multiplex PCR; TCRdb's copy has only in-frame clones and leaves some out. V, J and clone size derive from that table, while D and trimming were established from the DNA sequence. The sample lists around 260,000 clones; about 85% were seen once. This receptor was taken from a human donor with COVID-19, enrolled during active disease. The donor label of this sample is uncertain. Sequences were obtained from peripheral blood.

The DNA of the CDR3 is TGTGCCAGCAGCTTAGCCGGTAGGGGAGGGACTGAAGCTTTCTTT. It encodes CASSLAGRGGTEAFF. This chain connects TRBV11-2 to TRBJ1-1; tentatively, D is TRBD1 (5 bases). Germline V gene sequence: CDR1 SGHAT, CDR2 FQNNGV. This CDR3 contains 15 residues. The V and J ends lost 1 base and 5 bases respectively, with 14 bases between them.